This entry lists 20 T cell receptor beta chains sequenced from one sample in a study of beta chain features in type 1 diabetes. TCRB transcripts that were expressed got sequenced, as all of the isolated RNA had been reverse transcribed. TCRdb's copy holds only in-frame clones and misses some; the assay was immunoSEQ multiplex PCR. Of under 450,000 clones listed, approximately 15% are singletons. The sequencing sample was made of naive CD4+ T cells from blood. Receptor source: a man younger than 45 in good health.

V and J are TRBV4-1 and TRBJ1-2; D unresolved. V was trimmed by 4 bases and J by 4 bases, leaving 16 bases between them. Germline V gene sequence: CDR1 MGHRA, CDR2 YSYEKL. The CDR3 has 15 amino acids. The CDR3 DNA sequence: TGCGCCAGCAGCCCCTCAGCCTCCCTATTCTATGGCTACACCTTC. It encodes CASSPSASLFYGYTF.

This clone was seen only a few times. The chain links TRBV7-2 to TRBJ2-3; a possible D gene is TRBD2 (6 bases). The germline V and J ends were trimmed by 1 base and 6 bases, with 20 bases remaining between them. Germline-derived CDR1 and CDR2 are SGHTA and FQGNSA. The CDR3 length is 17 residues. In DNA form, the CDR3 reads TGTGCCAGCAGCTTAGGGGCCCGGGGAGGATTGCTGGATACGCAGTATTTT. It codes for CASSLGARGGLLDTQYF.

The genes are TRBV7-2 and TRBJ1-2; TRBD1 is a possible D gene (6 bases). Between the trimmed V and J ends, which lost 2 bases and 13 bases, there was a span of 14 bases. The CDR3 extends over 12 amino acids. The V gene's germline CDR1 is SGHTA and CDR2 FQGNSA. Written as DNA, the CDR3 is TGTGCCAGCAGCTTATTCGGACAGCCTGGCACCTTC. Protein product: CASSLFGQPGTF.

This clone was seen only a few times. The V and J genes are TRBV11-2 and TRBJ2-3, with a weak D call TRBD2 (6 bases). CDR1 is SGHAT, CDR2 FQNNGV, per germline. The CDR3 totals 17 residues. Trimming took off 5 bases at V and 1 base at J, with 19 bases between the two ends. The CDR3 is CASSRDGRGTGTDTQYF. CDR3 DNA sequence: TGTGCCAGCAGCCGGGATGGGCGGGGCACTGGCACAGATACGCAGTATTTT.

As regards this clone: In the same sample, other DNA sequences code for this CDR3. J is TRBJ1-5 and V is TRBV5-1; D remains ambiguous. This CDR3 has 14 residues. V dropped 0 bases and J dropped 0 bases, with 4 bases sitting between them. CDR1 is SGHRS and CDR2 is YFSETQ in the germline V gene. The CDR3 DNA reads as TGCGCCAGCAGCTTGGAGGGTAGCAATCAGCCCCAGCATTTT. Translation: CASSLEGSNQPQHF. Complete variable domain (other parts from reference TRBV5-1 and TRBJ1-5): KAGVTQTPRYLIKTRGQQVTLSCSPISGHRSVSWYQQTPGQGLQFLFEYFSETQRNKGNFPGRFSGRQFSNSRSEMNVSTLELGDSALYLCASSLEGSNQPQHFGDGTRLSIL.

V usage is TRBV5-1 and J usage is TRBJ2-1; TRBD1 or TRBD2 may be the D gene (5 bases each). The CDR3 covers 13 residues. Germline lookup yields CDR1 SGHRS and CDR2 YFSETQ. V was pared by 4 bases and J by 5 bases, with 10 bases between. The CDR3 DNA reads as TGCGCCAGCAGCCGGGACGTTGACAATGAGCAGTTCTTC. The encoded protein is CASSRDVDNEQFF.

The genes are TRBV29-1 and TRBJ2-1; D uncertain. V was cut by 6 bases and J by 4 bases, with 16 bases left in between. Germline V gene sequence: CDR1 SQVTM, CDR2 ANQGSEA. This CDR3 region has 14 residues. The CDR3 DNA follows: TGCAGCGTAAGAAAAAGGTCCTATTACAATGAGCAGTTCTTC. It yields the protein CSVRKRSYYNEQFF.

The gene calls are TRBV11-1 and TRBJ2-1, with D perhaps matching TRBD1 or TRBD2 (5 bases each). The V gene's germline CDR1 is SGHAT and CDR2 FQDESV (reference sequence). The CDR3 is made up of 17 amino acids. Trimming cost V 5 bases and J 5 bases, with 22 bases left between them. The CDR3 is CASSVIPGRKSNNEQFF. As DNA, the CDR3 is TGTGCCAGCAGCGTGATCCCAGGGAGAAAGTCCAACAATGAGCAGTTCTTC.

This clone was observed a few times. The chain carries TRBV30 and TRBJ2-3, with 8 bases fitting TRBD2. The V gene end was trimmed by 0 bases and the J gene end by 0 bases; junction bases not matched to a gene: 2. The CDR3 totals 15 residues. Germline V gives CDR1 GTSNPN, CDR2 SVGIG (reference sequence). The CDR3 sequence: CAWSVLAVSTDTQYF. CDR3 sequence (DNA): TGTGCCTGGAGTGTACTAGCGGTGAGCACAGATACGCAGTATTTT.

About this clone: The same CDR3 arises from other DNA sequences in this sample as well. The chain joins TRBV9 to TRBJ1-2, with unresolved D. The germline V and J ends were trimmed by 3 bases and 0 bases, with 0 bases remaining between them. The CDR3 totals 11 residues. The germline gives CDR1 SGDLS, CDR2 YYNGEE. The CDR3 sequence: CASSANYGYTF. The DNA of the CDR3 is TGTGCCAGCAGCGCTAACTATGGCTACACCTTC.

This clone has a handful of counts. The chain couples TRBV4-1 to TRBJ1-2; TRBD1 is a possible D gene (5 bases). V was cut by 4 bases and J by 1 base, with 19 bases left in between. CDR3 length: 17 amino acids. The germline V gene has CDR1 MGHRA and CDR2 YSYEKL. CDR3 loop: CASSRPEGFGNNYGYTF. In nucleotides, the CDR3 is TGCGCCAGCAGCCGCCCGGAGGGGTTTGGGAATAACTATGGCTACACCTTC.

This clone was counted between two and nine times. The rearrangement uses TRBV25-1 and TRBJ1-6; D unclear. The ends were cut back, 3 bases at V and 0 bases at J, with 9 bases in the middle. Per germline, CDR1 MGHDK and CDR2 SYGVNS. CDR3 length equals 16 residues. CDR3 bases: TGTGCCAGCAGTGAGGACCGAAGCTCCTATAATTCACCCCTCCACTTT. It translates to CASSEDRSSYNSPLHF.

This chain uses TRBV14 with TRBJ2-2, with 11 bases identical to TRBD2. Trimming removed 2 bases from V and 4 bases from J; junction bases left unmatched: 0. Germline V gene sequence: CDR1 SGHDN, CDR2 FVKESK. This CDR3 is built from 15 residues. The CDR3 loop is CASSQLAGGTGELFF. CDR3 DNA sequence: TGTGCCAGCAGCCAACTAGCGGGGGGCACCGGGGAGCTGTTTTTT.

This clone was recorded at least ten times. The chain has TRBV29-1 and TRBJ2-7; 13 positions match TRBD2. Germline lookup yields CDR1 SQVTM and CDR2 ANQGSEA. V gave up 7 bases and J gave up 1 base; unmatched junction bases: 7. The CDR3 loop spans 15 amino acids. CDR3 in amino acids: CSAKTSGGPSYEQYF. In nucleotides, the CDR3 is TGCAGCGCGAAGACTAGCGGGGGGCCGTCCTACGAGCAGTACTTC.

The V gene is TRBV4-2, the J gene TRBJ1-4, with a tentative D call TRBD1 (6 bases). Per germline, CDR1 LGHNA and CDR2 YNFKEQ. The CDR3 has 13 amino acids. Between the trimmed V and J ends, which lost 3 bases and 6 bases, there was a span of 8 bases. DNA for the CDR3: TGTGCCAGCAGCCAGAGGACAGATGAAAAACTGTTTTTT. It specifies CASSQRTDEKLFF.

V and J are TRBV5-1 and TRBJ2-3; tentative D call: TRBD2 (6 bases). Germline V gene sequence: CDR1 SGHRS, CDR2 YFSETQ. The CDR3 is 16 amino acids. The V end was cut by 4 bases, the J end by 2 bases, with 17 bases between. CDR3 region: CASSPLYGSSTDTQYF. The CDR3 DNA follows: TGCGCCAGCAGCCCACTTTACGGGAGTTCCACAGATACGCAGTATTTT.

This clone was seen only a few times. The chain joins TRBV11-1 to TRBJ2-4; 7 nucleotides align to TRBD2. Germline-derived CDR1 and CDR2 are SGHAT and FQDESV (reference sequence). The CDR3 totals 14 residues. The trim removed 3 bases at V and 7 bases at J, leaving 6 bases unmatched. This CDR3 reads CASSFRLGGNIQYF. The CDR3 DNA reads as TGTGCCAGCAGCTTTCGCTTGGGGGGGAACATTCAGTACTTC.

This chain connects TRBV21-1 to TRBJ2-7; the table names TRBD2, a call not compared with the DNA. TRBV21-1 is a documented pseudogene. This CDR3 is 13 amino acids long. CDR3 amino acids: CASSKGRGGEQYF. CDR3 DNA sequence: TGTGCCAGCAGCAAAGGGCGGGGAGGCGAGCAGTACTTC.

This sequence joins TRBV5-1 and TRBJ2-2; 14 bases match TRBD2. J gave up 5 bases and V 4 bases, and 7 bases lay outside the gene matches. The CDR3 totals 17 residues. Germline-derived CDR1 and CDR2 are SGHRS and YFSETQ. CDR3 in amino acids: CASSSGTSGRVTGELFF. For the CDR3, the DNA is TGCGCCAGCAGCAGCGGGACTAGCGGGAGAGTAACCGGGGAGCTGTTTTTT.

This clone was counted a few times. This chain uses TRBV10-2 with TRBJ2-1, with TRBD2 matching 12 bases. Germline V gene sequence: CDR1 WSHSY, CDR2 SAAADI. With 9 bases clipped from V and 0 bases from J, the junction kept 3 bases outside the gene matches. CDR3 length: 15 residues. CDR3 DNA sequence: TGCGCCAGTACGACTAGCGGGGGCTCCTACAATGAGCAGTTCTTC. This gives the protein CASTTSGGSYNEQFF.